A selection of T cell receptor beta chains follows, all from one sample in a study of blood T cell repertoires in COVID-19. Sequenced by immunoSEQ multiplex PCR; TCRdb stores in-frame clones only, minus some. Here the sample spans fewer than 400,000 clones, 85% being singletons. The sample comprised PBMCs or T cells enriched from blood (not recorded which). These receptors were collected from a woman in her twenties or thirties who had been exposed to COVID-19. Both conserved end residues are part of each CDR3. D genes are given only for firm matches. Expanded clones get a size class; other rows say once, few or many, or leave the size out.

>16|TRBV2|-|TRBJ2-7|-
CASSEAETENSYEQYF
TGTGCCAGCAGTGAAGCGGAGACGGAGAACTCCTACGAGCAGTACTTC
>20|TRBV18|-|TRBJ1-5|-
CASSPPLGDRVDGGNQPQHF
TGTGCCAGCTCACCCCCCCTCGGCGATAGGGTTGACGGGGGCAATCAGCCCCAGCATTTT
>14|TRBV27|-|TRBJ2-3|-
CASSPGSTMNTQYF
TGTGCCAGCAGTCCCGGGTCTACCATGAATACGCAGTATTTT
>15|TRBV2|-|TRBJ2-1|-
CASTSDGSSYNEQFF
TGTGCCAGCACCTCGGACGGGAGCTCCTACAATGAGCAGTTCTTC
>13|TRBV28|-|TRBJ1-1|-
CASSPRLDTEAFF
TGTGCCAGCAGTCCCCGCTTAGACACTGAAGCTTTCTTT
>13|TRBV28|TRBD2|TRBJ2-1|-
CASQRDPGGEQFF
TGTGCCAGCCAGCGGGACCCGGGGGGTGAGCAGTTCTTC
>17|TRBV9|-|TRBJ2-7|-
CASSPKGSESFSYEQYF
TGTGCCAGCAGCCCAAAGGGTAGCGAGTCATTCTCCTACGAGCAGTACTTC
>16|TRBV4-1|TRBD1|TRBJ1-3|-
CASSQVQGASGNTIYF
TGCGCCAGCAGCCAAGTTCAGGGGGCATCTGGAAACACCATATATTTT
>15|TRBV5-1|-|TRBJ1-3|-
CASSAFGASGNTIYF
TGCGCCAGCAGCGCCTTTGGGGCGTCTGGAAACACCATATATTTT
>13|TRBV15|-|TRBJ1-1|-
CATSRGRSTEAFF
TGTGCCACCAGCAGAGGTAGGAGCACTGAAGCTTTCTTT
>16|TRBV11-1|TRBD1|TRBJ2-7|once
CASSLEPGQNYYEQYF
TGTGCCAGCAGCTTGGAACCGGGACAGAATTACTACGAGCAGTACTTC
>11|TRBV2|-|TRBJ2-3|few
CASCMYDTQYF
TGTGCCAGCTGTATGTATGATACGCAGTATTTT
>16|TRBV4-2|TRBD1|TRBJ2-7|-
CASSQDPGTGSNEQYF
TGTGCCAGCAGCCAAGATCCCGGGACAGGAAGTAACGAGCAGTACTTC
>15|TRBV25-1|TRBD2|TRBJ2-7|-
CASSDLAGPTYEQYF
TGTGCCAGCAGTGACTTAGCGGGACCCACCTACGAGCAGTACTTC
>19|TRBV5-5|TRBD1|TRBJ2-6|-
CASSLRGTGRLAGANVLTF
TGTGCCAGCAGCTTGAGGGGGACAGGGAGATTAGCTGGGGCCAACGTCCTGACTTTC
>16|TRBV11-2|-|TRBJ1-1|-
CASSPYVGAQNTEAFF
TGTGCCAGCAGCCCATACGTGGGGGCCCAGAACACTGAAGCTTTCTTT
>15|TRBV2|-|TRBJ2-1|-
CAIRPGSSSYNEQFF
TGTGCCATTCGGCCGGGATCTAGTTCCTACAATGAGCAGTTCTTC
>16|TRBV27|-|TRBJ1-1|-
CASSSRRAIMNTEAFF
TGTGCCAGCAGTTCCCGCAGGGCCATAATGAACACTGAAGCTTTCTTT
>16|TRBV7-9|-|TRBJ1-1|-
CASSLLATGSNTEAFF
TGTGCCAGCAGCTTACTCGCGACTGGATCGAACACTGAAGCTTTCTTT
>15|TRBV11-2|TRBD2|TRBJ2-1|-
CASSRVGGRGNEQFF
TGTGCCAGCAGCCGTGTGGGCGGGAGAGGAAATGAGCAGTTCTTC
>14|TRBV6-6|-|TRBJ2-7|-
CATHPDKSTYEQYF
TGTGCCACCCACCCCGACAAATCAACCTACGAGCAGTACTTC
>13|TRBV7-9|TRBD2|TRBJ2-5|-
CASSLMGGETQYF
TGTGCCAGCAGCTTGATGGGAGGGGAGACCCAGTACTTC
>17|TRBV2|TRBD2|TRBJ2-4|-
CASRLAGGSLAKNIQYF
TGTGCCAGCAGACTAGCGGGAGGGTCCCTAGCCAAAAACATTCAGTACTTC
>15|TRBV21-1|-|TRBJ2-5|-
CASSKFLAEQETQYF
TGTGCCAGCAGCAAATTTCTAGCGGAACAAGAGACCCAGTACTTC
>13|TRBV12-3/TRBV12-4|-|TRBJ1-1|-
CASSQVEGTEAFF
TGTGCCAGCAGCCAGGTTGAGGGAACAGAAGCTTTCTTT
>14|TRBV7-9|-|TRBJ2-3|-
CASSLLAQRDTQYF
TGTGCCAGCAGTCTACTGGCCCAGAGGGATACGCAGTATTTT
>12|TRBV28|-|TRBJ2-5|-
CASKKGEETQYF
TGTGCCAGCAAGAAGGGAGAAGAGACCCAGTACTTC
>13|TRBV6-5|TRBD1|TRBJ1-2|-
CASSSESTGVGTF
TGTGCCAGCAGTTCCGAGTCGACAGGGGTGGGCACCTTC